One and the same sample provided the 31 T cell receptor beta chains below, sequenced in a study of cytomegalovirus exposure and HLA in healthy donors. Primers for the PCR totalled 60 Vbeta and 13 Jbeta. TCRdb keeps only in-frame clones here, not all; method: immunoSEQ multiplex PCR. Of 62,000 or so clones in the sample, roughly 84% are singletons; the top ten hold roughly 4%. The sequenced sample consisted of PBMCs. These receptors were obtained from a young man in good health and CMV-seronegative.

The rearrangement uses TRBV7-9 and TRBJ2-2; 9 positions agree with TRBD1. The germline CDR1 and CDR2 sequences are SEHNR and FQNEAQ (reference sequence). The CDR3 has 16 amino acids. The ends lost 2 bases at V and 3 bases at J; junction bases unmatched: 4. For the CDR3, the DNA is TGTGCCAGCAGCTTAAAGGGACAGGGAGACACCGGGGAGCTGTTTTTT. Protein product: CASSLKGQGDTGELFF.

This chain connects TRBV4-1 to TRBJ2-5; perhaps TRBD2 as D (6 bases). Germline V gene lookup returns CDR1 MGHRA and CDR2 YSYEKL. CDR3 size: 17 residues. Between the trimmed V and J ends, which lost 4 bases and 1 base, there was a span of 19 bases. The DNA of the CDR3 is TGCGCCAGCAGCCGATCCCCAATAGGAGGGACCCAAGAGACCCAGTACTTC. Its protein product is CASSRSPIGGTQETQYF.

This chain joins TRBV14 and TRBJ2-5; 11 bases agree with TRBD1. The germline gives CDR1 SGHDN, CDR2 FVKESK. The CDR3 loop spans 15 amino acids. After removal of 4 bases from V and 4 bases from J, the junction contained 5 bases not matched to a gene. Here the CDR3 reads CASSLWGQGGETQYF. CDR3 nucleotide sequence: TGTGCCAGCAGCCTTTGGGGACAGGGGGGAGAGACCCAGTACTTC.

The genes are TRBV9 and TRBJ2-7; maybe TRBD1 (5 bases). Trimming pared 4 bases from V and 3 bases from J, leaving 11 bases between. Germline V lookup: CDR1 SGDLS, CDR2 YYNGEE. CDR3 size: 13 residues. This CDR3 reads CASSPGQFYEQYF. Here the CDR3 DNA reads TGTGCCAGCAGCCCAGGGCAATTCTACGAGCAGTACTTC.

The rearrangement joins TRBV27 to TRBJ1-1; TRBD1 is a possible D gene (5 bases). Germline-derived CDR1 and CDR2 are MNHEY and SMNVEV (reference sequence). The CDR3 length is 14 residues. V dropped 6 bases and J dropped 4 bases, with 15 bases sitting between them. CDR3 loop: CASRFRVPGTEAFF. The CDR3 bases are TGTGCCAGCAGATTCAGGGTCCCAGGCACTGAAGCTTTCTTT.

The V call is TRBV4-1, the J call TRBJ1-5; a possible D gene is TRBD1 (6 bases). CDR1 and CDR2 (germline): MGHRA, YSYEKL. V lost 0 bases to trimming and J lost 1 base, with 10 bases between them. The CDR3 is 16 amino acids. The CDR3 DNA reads TGCGCCAGCAGCCAAGAGGGGAGGGGGAGCAATCAGCCCCAGCATTTT. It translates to CASSQEGRGSNQPQHF.

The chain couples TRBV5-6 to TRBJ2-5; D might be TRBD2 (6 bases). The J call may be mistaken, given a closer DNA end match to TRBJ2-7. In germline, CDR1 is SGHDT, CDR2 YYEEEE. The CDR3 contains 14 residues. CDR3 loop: CASSVGTLGNEQYF. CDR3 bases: TGTGCCAGCAGCGTCGGGACTCTAGGAAACGAGCAGTACTTC.

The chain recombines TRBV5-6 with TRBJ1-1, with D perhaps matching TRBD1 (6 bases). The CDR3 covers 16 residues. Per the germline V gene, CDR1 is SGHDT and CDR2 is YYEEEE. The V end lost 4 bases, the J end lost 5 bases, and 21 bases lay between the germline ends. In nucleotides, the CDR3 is TGTGCCAGCAGCCCATTTTCCGGGGGGCTGGGGACTGAAGCTTTCTTT. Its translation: CASSPFSGGLGTEAFF. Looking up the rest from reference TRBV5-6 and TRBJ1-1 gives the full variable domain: DAGVTQSPTHLIKTRGQQVTLRCSPKSGHDTVSWYQQALGQGPQFIFQYYEEEERQRGNFPDRFSGHQFPNYSSELNVNALLLGDSALYLCASSPFSGGLGTEAFFGQGTRLTVV.

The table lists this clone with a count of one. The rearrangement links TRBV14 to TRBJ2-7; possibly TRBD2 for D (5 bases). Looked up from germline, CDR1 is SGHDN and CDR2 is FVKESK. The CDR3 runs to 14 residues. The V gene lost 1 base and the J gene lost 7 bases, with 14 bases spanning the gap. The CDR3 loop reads CASSQGATRREQYF. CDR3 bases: TGTGCCAGCAGCCAAGGGGCGACCAGGAGGGAGCAGTACTTC.

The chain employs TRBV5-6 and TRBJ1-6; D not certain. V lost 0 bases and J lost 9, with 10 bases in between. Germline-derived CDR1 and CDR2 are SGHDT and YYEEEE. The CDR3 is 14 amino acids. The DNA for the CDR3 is TGTGCCAGCAGCTTGGACGGAAGAGGTTCACCCCTCCACTTT. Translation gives CASSLDGRGSPLHF.

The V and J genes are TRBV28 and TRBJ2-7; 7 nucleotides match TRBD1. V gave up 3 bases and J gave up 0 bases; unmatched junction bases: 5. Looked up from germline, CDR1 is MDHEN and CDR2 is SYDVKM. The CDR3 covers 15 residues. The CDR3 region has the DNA TGTGCCAGCAGTTTGGACAGGCAAAGCTCCTACGAGCAGTACTTC. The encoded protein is CASSLDRQSSYEQYF.

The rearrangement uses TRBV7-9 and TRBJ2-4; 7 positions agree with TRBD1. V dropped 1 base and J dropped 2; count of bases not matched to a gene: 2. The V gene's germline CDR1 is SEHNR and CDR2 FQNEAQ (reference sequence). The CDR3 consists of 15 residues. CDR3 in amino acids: CASSLVTGSKNIQYF. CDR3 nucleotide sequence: TGTGCCAGCAGCTTAGTGACAGGGTCCAAAAACATTCAGTACTTC.

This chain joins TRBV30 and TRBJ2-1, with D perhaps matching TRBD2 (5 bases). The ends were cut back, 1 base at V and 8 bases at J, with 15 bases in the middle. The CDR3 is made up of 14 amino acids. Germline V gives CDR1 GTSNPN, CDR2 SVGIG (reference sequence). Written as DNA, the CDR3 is TGTGCCTGGAGTGCGACTGGAGGTCAGGATGAGCAGTTCTTC. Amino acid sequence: CAWSATGGQDEQFF.

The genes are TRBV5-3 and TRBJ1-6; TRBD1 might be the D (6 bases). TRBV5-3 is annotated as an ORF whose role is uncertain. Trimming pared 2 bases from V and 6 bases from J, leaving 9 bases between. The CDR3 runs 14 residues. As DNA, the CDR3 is TGTGCCAGAAGCTTCGACAGGCCTAATTCACCCCTCCACTTT. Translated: CARSFDRPNSPLHF.

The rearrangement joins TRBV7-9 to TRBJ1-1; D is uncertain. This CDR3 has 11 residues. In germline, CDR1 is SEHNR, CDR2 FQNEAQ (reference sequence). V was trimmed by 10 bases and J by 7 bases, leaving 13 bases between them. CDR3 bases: TGTGCCACCCGGCTAACAGATGAAGCTTTCTTT. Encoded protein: CATRLTDEAFF.

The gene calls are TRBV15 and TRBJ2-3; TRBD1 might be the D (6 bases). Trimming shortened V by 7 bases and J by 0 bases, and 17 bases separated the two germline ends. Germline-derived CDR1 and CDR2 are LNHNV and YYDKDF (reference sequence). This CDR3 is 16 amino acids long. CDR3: CATNPTGLGSTDTQYF. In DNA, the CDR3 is TGTGCCACCAACCCGACAGGCCTCGGTAGCACAGATACGCAGTATTTT.

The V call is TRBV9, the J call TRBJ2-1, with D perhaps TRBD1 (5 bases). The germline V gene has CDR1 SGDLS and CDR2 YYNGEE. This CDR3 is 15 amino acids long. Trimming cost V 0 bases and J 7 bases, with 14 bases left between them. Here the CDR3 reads CASSVEGPFRNEQFF. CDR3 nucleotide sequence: TGTGCCAGCAGCGTAGAGGGGCCTTTTCGGAATGAGCAGTTCTTC. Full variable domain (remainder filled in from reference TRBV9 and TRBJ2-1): DSGVTQTPKHLITATGQRVTLRCSPRSGDLSVYWYQQSLDQGLQFLIQYYNGEERAKGNILERFSAQQFPDLHSELNLSSLELGDSALYFCASSVEGPFRNEQFFGPGTRLTVL.

DNA of the CDR3: TGTGCCAGCAGTTGGACAGGGGAACCCTACGAGCAGTACTTC. It codes for CASSWTGEPYEQYF. This chain links TRBV7-9 with TRBJ2-7, with 9 nucleotides matching TRBD1. The CDR3 is made up of 14 amino acids. V shed 6 bases and J 2 bases; nucleotides not matched to a gene: 5. Germline V gene sequence: CDR1 SEHNR, CDR2 FQNEAQ (reference sequence).

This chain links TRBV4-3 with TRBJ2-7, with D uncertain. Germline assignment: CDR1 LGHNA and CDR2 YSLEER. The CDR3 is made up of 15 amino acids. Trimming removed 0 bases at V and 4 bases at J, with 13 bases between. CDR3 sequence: CASSQERWQTYEQYF. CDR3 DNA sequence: TGCGCCAGCAGCCAAGAAAGGTGGCAGACTTACGAGCAGTACTTC.

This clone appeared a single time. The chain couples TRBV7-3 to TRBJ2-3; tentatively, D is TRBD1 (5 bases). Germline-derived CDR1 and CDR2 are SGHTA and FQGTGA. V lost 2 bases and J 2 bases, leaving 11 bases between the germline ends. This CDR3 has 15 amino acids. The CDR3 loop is CASSLLGHNTDTQYF. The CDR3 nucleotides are TGTGCCAGCAGCTTACTGGGGCATAACACAGATACGCAGTATTTT.

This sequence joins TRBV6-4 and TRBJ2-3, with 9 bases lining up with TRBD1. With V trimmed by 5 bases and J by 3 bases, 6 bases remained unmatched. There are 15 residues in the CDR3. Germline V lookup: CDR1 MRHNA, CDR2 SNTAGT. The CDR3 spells CASSSDRGSTDTQYF. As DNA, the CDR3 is TGTGCCAGCAGTTCGGACAGGGGATCGACAGATACGCAGTATTTT.

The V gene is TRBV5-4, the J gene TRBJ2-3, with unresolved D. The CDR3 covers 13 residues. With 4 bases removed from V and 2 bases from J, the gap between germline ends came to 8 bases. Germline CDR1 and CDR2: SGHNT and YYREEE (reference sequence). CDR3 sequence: CASSRDTTDTQYF. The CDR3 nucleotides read TGTGCCAGCAGCCGAGACACCACAGATACGCAGTATTTT.

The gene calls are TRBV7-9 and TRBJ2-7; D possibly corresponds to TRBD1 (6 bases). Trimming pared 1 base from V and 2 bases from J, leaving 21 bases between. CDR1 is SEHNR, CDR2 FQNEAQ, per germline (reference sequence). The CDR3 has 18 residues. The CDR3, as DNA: TGTGCCAGCAGCTTAGGTGGGGGCGTGAGGGTTGGGGCCTACGAGCAGTACTTC. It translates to CASSLGGGVRVGAYEQYF. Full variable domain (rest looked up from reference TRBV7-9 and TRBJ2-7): DTGVSQNPRHKITKRGQNVTFRCDPISEHNRLYWYRQTLGQGPEFLTYFQNEAQLEKSRLLSDRFSAERPKGSFSTLEIQRTEQGDSAMYLCASSLGGGVRVGAYEQYFGPGTRLTVT.

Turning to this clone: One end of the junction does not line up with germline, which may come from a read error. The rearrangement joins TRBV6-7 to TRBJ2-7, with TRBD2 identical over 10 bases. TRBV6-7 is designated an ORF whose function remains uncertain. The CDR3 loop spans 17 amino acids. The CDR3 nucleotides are TGTGCCGGCAGCACAAGGGACCGGCCTAGCGGGGGCTACGAGCAGTACTTC. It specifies CAGSTRDRPSGGYEQYF.

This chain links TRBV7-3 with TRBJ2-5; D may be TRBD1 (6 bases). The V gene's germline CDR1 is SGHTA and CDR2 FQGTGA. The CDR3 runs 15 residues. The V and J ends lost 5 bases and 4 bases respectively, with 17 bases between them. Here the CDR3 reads CASSRESGVGETQYF. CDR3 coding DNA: TGTGCCAGCAGCCGCGAGTCAGGGGTCGGAGAGACCCAGTACTTC.

The CDR3 sequence is CSAGSAGVLDTQYF. The CDR3 DNA is TGCAGCGCTGGTTCCGCGGGAGTTCTGGATACGCAGTATTTT. This chain joins TRBV29-1 and TRBJ2-3; 7 positions agree with TRBD2. This CDR3 contains 14 residues. Germline CDR1 SQVTM, CDR2 ANQGSEA. V shed 7 bases and J 6 bases; nucleotides not matched to a gene: 13.

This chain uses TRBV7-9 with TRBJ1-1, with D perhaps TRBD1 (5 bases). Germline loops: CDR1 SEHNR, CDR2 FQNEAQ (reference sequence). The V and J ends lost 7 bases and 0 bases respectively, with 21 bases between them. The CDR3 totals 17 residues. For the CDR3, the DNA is TGTGCCAGCACCTACGGGACTGTCGCGGGGTTGAACACTGAAGCTTTCTTT. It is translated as CASTYGTVAGLNTEAFF.

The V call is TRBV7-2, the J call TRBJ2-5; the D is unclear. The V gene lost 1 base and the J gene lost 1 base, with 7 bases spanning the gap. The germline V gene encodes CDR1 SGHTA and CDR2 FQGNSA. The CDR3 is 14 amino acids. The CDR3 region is CASSLGGSQETQYF. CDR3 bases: TGTGCCAGCAGCTTAGGAGGCAGCCAAGAGACCCAGTACTTC. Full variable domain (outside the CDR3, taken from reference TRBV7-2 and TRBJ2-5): GAGVSQSPSNKVTEKGKDVELRCDPISGHTALYWYRQSLGQGLEFLIYFQGNSAPDKSGLPSDRFSAERTGGSVSTLTIQRTQQEDSAVYLCASSLGGSQETQYFGPGTRLLVL.

The CDR3 region has the DNA TGTGCCAGCAGTCTTGACGGACAGTACACCGGGGAGCTGTTTTTT. It translates to CASSLDGQYTGELFF. V gene TRBV27 combines with J gene TRBJ2-2, with TRBD1 as a possible D gene (6 bases). Germline lookup yields CDR1 MNHEY and CDR2 SMNVEV (reference sequence). This CDR3 region has 15 residues. V was trimmed by 5 bases and J by 3 bases, leaving 13 bases between them.

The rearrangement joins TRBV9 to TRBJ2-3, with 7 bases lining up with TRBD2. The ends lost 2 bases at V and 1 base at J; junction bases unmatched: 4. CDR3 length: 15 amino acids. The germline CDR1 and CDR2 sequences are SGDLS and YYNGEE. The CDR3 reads CASSVRSGGTDTQYF. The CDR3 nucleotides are TGTGCCAGCAGCGTTCGGAGCGGGGGCACAGATACGCAGTATTTT.

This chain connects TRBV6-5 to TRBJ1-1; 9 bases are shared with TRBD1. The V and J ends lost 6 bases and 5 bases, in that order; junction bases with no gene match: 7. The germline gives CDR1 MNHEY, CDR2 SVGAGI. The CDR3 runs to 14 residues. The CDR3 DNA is TGTGCCAGCAGCACCCGGGACAGGGTTACTGAAGCTTTCTTT. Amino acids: CASSTRDRVTEAFF.